This is a list of T cell receptor beta chains from one sample in a study of blood T cell repertoires in COVID-19. Using immunoSEQ multiplex PCR, the repertoire was profiled, and TCRdb retains in-frame clones only, with some absent. The sample consists of roughly 140,000 clones, around 85% of them appearing once. The material sequenced was peripheral blood. These receptors originate from a man aged 50-59 years with acute or convalescent COVID-19. The CDR3 runs from the conserved cysteine through the conserved F or W. A D gene is named only where the DNA matches it firmly. Size tells how often a clone was seen (once, few, many) or the class of an expanded clone, and some rows leave it out.

D: -
J: TRBJ1-5
V: TRBV30
size: few
CDR3: CAWAQGSNQPQHF
DNA: TGTGCCTGGGCCCAGGGGAGCAATCAGCCCCAGCATTTT

D: TRBD1
J: TRBJ2-2
V: TRBV10-3
size: -
CDR3: CAISGSGQGTGVTGELFF
DNA: TGTGCCATCAGTGGATCCGGTCAAGGGACAGGGGTCACCGGGGAGCTGTTTTTT

D: TRBD2
J: TRBJ2-2
V: TRBV5-4
size: once
CDR3: CASSSSGRSVTGELFF
DNA: TGTGCCAGCAGCTCTAGCGGGAGGTCTGTAACCGGGGAGCTGTTTTTT

D: -
J: TRBJ1-2
V: TRBV5-5
size: -
CDR3: CASSLLDRKGYTF
DNA: TGTGCCAGCAGCTTGCTCGACAGGAAGGGCTACACCTTC

D: -
J: TRBJ1-1
V: TRBV5-1
size: -
CDR3: CASSLSTGNTEAFF
DNA: TGCGCCAGCAGCTTATCCACAGGGAACACTGAAGCTTTCTTT

D: TRBD1
J: TRBJ1-1
V: TRBV2
size: once
CDR3: CASRDRGRTEAFF
DNA: TGTGCCAGCCGGGACAGGGGAAGGACTGAAGCTTTCTTT

D: -
J: TRBJ2-1
V: TRBV10-3
size: -
CDR3: CAISLDRDNEQFF
DNA: TGTGCCATCAGCTTAGACAGAGACAATGAGCAGTTCTTC

D: -
J: TRBJ2-1
V: TRBV24-1
size: -
CDR3: CATSGRRIINEQFF
DNA: TGTGCCACCAGTGGTCGGCGGATTATCAATGAGCAGTTCTTC

D: -
J: TRBJ2-7
V: TRBV5-1
size: few
CDR3: CASSLGGGGLEQYF
DNA: TGCGCCAGCAGCCTGGGAGGAGGGGGCTTGGAGCAGTACTTC

D: -
J: TRBJ2-7
V: TRBV6-6
size: once
CDR3: CASNPGELFNEQYF
DNA: TGTGCCAGCAATCCGGGAGAACTATTCAACGAGCAGTACTTC

D: -
J: TRBJ1-4
V: TRBV6-5
size: -
CDR3: CASSLEQGEKLFF
DNA: TGTGCCAGCAGCCTAGAACAGGGTGAAAAACTGTTTTTT

D: TRBD2
J: TRBJ2-1
V: TRBV7-3
size: -
CDR3: CASSSSGGSYNEQFF
DNA: TGTGCCAGCAGCTCTAGCGGGGGATCCTACAATGAGCAGTTCTTC

D: -
J: TRBJ2-3
V: TRBV9
size: -
CDR3: CASSPYRGTDTQYF
DNA: TGTGCCAGCAGCCCCTACAGGGGCACAGATACGCAGTATTTT

D: TRBD1
J: TRBJ1-1
V: TRBV7-3
size: -
CDR3: CASSSTGQSNTEAFF
DNA: TGTGCCAGCAGCTCAACGGGACAGTCGAACACTGAAGCTTTCTTT

D: TRBD2
J: TRBJ2-3
V: TRBV7-9
size: -
CDR3: CASSPRTSGSKTQYF
DNA: TGTGCCAGCAGCCCCAGGACTAGCGGGAGCAAGACGCAGTATTTT

D: -
J: TRBJ2-6
V: TRBV28
size: -
CDR3: CASSLQGSGANVLTF
DNA: TGTGCCAGCAGTTTACAGGGATCTGGGGCCAACGTCCTGACTTTC

D: -
J: TRBJ2-7
V: TRBV5-1
size: -
CDR3: CASSLSGGSYEQYF
DNA: TGCGCCAGCAGCTTGTCTGGCGGCTCCTACGAGCAGTACTTC

D: -
J: TRBJ2-7
V: TRBV4-1
size: -
CDR3: CASSQVPNSATYEQYF
DNA: TGCGCCAGCAGCCAAGTACCCAACTCCGCCACCTACGAGCAGTACTTC

D: TRBD1
J: TRBJ1-1
V: TRBV7-9
size: -
CDR3: CASSADRVAFF
DNA: TGTGCCAGCAGCGCGGACAGGGTTGCTTTCTTT

D: TRBD1
J: TRBJ2-3
V: TRBV24-1
size: -
CDR3: CATSDDRGRTDTQYF
DNA: TGTGCCACCAGTGATGACAGGGGACGCACAGATACGCAGTATTTT

D: -
J: TRBJ1-5
V: TRBV12-5
size: few
CDR3: CASGPSEHQPQHF
DNA: TGTGCTAGTGGTCCCTCGGAGCATCAGCCCCAGCATTTT

D: -
J: TRBJ2-1
V: TRBV7-8
size: -
CDR3: CASSLDSPEQFF
DNA: TGTGCCAGCAGCTTGGACTCTCCTGAGCAGTTCTTC

D: -
J: TRBJ1-1
V: TRBV4-1
size: -
CDR3: CASSQLIDRRPAFF
DNA: TGCGCCAGCAGCCAACTAATAGACAGGCGCCCAGCTTTCTTT

D: TRBD2
J: TRBJ2-7
V: TRBV6-4
size: -
CDR3: CASSPTGGFEQYF
DNA: TGTGCCAGCAGCCCCACGGGGGGGTTCGAGCAGTACTTC

D: TRBD1
J: TRBJ2-7
V: TRBV3-1/TRBV3-2
size: -
CDR3: CASSHSTGRHEQYF
DNA: TGTGCCAGCAGCCATTCGACAGGGCGGCACGAGCAGTACTTC

D: -
J: TRBJ2-3
V: TRBV30
size: few
CDR3: CAWSAGLDTQYF
DNA: TGTGCCTGGAGTGCGGGATTGGATACGCAGTATTTT

D: TRBD2
J: TRBJ2-3
V: TRBV5-1
size: -
CDR3: CASSLSTSFFTDTQYF
DNA: TGCGCCAGCAGCTTGTCGACTAGCTTCTTCACAGATACGCAGTATTTT

D: -
J: TRBJ2-7
V: TRBV18
size: -
CDR3: CASSPPSGKFYEQYF
DNA: TGTGCCAGCTCACCACCTTCAGGGAAATTTTACGAGCAGTACTTC

D: TRBD2
J: TRBJ2-7
V: TRBV5-1
size: -
CDR3: CASSLRGTSGSYEQYF
DNA: TGCGCCAGCAGCTTGCGGGGGACTAGCGGGAGCTACGAGCAGTACTTC

D: -
J: TRBJ2-3
V: TRBV24-1
size: -
CDR3: CATRASVSGRTDTQYF
DNA: TGTGCCACCAGGGCCTCCGTAAGCGGGCGCACAGATACGCAGTATTTT

D: TRBD1
J: TRBJ2-1
V: TRBV11-2
size: once
CDR3: CASSLWDSAYNEQFF
DNA: TGTGCCAGCAGCTTATGGGACAGCGCATACAATGAGCAGTTCTTC

D: -
J: TRBJ1-6
V: TRBV25-1
size: -
CDR3: CASSEGGESSPLHF
DNA: TGTGCCAGCAGTGAAGGGGGGGAGAGTTCACCCCTCCACTTT

D: TRBD1
J: TRBJ2-6
V: TRBV10-3
size: -
CDR3: CAIRQGPSSGANVLTF
DNA: TGTGCCATTCGACAGGGACCAAGCTCTGGGGCCAACGTCCTGACTTTC